The 16 T cell receptor beta chains below all came from one sample that was sequenced in a study of blood T cell repertoires in COVID-19. Profiled with immunoSEQ multiplex PCR; TCRdb holds only in-frame clones, not every one. Among 90,000 to 120,000 clones listed, about 88% were seen once. Sequenced input: peripheral blood. The receptor set was obtained from a human donor in a cohort sampled during active COVID-19.

The genes are TRBV5-1 and TRBJ2-7; 9 bases align to TRBD2. V shed 6 bases, J shed 2 bases, and the junction held 9 bases outside the gene matches. The CDR3 is 15 amino acids. Germline assignment: CDR1 SGHRS and CDR2 YFSETQ. CDR3 sequence: CASTGSTSGPYEQYF. The CDR3 DNA is TGCGCCAGCACCGGGTCGACTAGCGGACCCTACGAGCAGTACTTC.

J is TRBJ1-2 and V is TRBV12-3 or TRBV12-4, with D hard to call. V dropped 3 bases and J dropped 6 bases, with 11 bases sitting between them. The CDR3 has 13 residues. Here the CDR3 reads CASSFGPTDGYTF. CDR3 sequence (DNA): TGTGCCAGCAGTTTTGGGCCTACTGATGGCTACACCTTC.

The V and J genes are TRBV6-5 and TRBJ2-7; 10 nucleotides line up with TRBD1. V dropped 6 bases and J dropped 3; count of bases not matched to a gene: 5. Looked up from germline, CDR1 is MNHEY and CDR2 is SVGAGI. The CDR3 has 14 amino acids. CDR3 residues: CASSPGDRGYEQYF. The CDR3 nucleotides are TGTGCCAGCAGCCCCGGGGACAGGGGCTACGAGCAGTACTTC.

The genes are TRBV6-2 or TRBV6-3 and TRBJ2-3; 9 nucleotides match TRBD2. The CDR3 runs 16 residues. V lost 6 bases and J lost 4; bases outside the gene matches: 11. Germline V gene lookup returns CDR1 MNHEY and CDR2 SVGEGT. CDR3 nucleotide sequence: TGTGCCAGCAGCTTACGCGGGGGGGGCCTCGCAGATACGCAGTATTTT. This encodes CASSLRGGGLADTQYF.

The chain is built from TRBV19 and TRBJ2-1; 8 nucleotides agree with TRBD1. The CDR3 contains 13 residues. J was trimmed by 4 bases and V by 5 bases; bases with no gene match: 1. From germline, CDR1 is LNHDA and CDR2 SQIVND (reference sequence). The CDR3 region is CASSGQGYNEQFF. CDR3 nucleotides: TGTGCCAGTAGTGGACAGGGATACAATGAGCAGTTCTTC.

This clone was seen only a few times. The chain is built from TRBV19 and TRBJ2-3; TRBD2 matches 12 bases. The V gene end was trimmed by 6 bases and the J gene end by 4 bases; junction bases not matched to a gene: 5. The V gene's germline CDR1 is LNHDA and CDR2 SQIVND (reference sequence). The CDR3 extends over 15 amino acids. CDR3 bases: TGTGCCAGTAGAGGACTAGCGGGAAGGGCAGATACGCAGTATTTT. It is translated as CASRGLAGRADTQYF.

The J gene is TRBJ1-1, the V gene TRBV7-9; TRBD1 is a possible D gene (6 bases). Germline values: CDR1 SEHNR, CDR2 FQNEAQ (reference sequence). This CDR3 has 13 residues. Trimming shortened V by 5 bases and J by 3 bases, and 10 bases separated the two germline ends. CDR3 DNA: TGTGCCAGCAGCCCGCAGGGGTACACTGAAGCTTTCTTT. Amino acids: CASSPQGYTEAFF. The whole variable domain, remainder taken from reference TRBV7-9 and TRBJ1-1, is DTGVSQNPRHKITKRGQNVTFRCDPISEHNRLYWYRQTLGQGPEFLTYFQNEAQLEKSRLLSDRFSAERPKGSFSTLEIQRTEQGDSAMYLCASSPQGYTEAFFGQGTRLTVV.

This rearrangement joins TRBV9 to TRBJ2-7; 11 bases match TRBD1. The CDR3 length is 15 residues. Germline V gene sequence: CDR1 SGDLS, CDR2 YYNGEE. V was pared by 4 bases and J by 0 bases, with 3 bases of the junction left unmatched. The CDR3 DNA follows: TGTGCCAGCAGCTCCGGACAGGGGGCCTCCTACGAGCAGTACTTC. Protein product: CASSSGQGASYEQYF.

This CDR3 reads CASSQGARGVFQFLRFF. CDR3 DNA sequence: TGTGCCAGCAGCCAAGGGGCTCGTGGTGTTTTTCAGTTCCTTCGGTTCTTC. The genes are TRBV14 and TRBJ2-1; D is uncertain. The germline V gene has CDR1 SGHDN and CDR2 FVKESK. The germline V and J ends were trimmed by 1 base and 15 bases, with 28 bases remaining between them. The CDR3 is 17 amino acids.

V usage is TRBV12-3 or TRBV12-4 and J usage is TRBJ1-2, with a weak D call TRBD1 (6 bases). This CDR3 contains 13 residues. The V gene lost 3 bases and the J gene lost 7 bases, with 12 bases spanning the gap. In DNA form, the CDR3 reads TGTGCCAGCAGTTTGGCGGGGGCGCGTGGCTACACCTTC. This codes for CASSLAGARGYTF.

The gene calls are TRBV3-1 (or the pseudogene TRBV3-2) and TRBJ2-7; 8 bases are shared with TRBD2. V dropped 4 bases and J dropped 3; count of bases not matched to a gene: 11. CDR1 is LGHDT, CDR2 YNNKEL, per germline (reference sequence). This CDR3 is 16 amino acids long. The CDR3 spells CASSPHGGGIRYEQYF. The DNA of the CDR3 is TGTGCCAGCAGCCCTCACGGGGGGGGAATCCGCTACGAGCAGTACTTC.

The J gene is TRBJ2-2, the V gene TRBV2, with 7 positions matching TRBD1. The ends lost 5 bases at V and 4 bases at J; junction bases unmatched: 4. The CDR3 is made up of 14 amino acids. Germline CDR1 reads SNHLY; CDR2 reads FYNNEI. CDR3 amino acids: CASSSTGRTGELFF. The CDR3 DNA reads TGTGCCAGCAGTTCGACAGGGCGCACCGGGGAGCTGTTTTTT.

This clone was picked up a small number of times. This chain links TRBV7-9 with TRBJ2-5; 9 nucleotides align to TRBD2. CDR3 length equals 18 residues. J gave up 2 bases and V 5 bases, and 15 bases lay outside the gene matches. The germline V gene has CDR1 SEHNR and CDR2 FQNEAQ (reference sequence). Here the CDR3 DNA reads TGTGCCAGCAGCGCCTTTGGGGCTAGCGGGACCCTTCAAGAGACCCAGTACTTC. As protein: CASSAFGASGTLQETQYF.

V usage is TRBV12-3 or TRBV12-4 and J usage is TRBJ1-1; maybe TRBD1 (6 bases). The CDR3 sequence is 13 residues long. Trimming left V 3 bases short and J 6 bases short, with 11 bases between. CDR3 nucleotides: TGTGCCAGCAGTTTTCAGGGGCGACCTGAAGCTTTCTTT. It yields the protein CASSFQGRPEAFF.

The chain is built from TRBV27 and TRBJ1-4; the match to TRBD1 covers 9 bases. The V and J ends lost 5 bases and 8 bases, in that order; junction bases with no gene match: 12. The CDR3 is 16 residues long. The germline CDR1 and CDR2 sequences are MNHEY and SMNVEV (reference sequence). CDR3 DNA: TGTGCCAGCAGTCCCACACGGGACAGGGAGGAAGAAAAACTGTTTTTT. Protein product: CASSPTRDREEEKLFF.

The chain links TRBV7-9 to TRBJ1-3, with D perhaps matching TRBD1 (5 bases). This CDR3 spans 14 amino acids. Germline CDR1 and CDR2: SEHNR and FQNEAQ (reference sequence). Trimming left V 8 bases short and J 4 bases short, with 15 bases between. CDR3 sequence (DNA): TGTGCCAGCGGGGCGGGGACCATCGGAAACACCATATATTTT. It yields the protein CASGAGTIGNTIYF.